This TCR beta chain is from a study of blood T cell repertoires in COVID-19. Study-wide context: PBMCs, B-cell-depleted T cells, or T cells were the source of the cDNA or gDNA that made up the material.

The V gene's germline CDR1 is LGHDT and CDR2 YNNKEL (reference sequence). The V gene lost 4 bases and the J gene lost 3 bases, with 9 bases spanning the gap. The CDR3 loop spans 13 amino acids. Measured with immunoSEQ multiplex PCR; TCRdb has only the in-frame clones, and not every one. Of roughly 100,000 clones in the sample, roughly 87% were seen once. The clonotype comes from a woman aged 80 or over in a cohort sampled during active COVID-19. Sequences were obtained from peripheral blood. The chain joins TRBV3-1 (or the pseudogene TRBV3-2) to TRBJ1-1; TRBD1 is a possible D gene (5 bases). CDR3 in DNA: TGTGCCAGCAGCCGCGGGGGGTACACTGAAGCTTTCTTT. Translated, it gives CASSRGGYTEAFF.